This is a list of T cell receptor beta chains from one sample in a study of STAT5B mutations in CD4+ large granular lymphocyte leukemia. Here immunoSEQ multiplex PCR was the method, and the copy in TCRdb shows in-frame clones only, minus some. The table has about 35,000 clones, approximately 67% seen once. Sequenced sample: CD4+ T cells from blood buffy coats. Receptor source: a human donor in good health. CDR3s include the opening cysteine and the closing phenylalanine or tryptophan. The order of the fields is J gene, D gene, clone size, V gene, CDR3 protein, CDR3 DNA. The D gene is left open where the match is weak. Some rows mark clone size as missing; the rest say once, few, many or name a class of expanded clone.

>TRBJ2-1|TRBD1|-|TRBV7-9
CASSLGDRGIDEQFF
TGTGCCAGCAGCTTAGGGGACAGGGGGATCGATGAGCAGTTCTTC
>TRBJ2-7|-|few|TRBV11-3
CASSSRDKQYEQYF
TGTGCCAGCAGCTCCCGGGACAAACAATACGAGCAGTACTTC
>TRBJ1-1|-|-|TRBV6-6
CASTRGNPREAFF
TGTGCCAGCACCCGGGGGAACCCACGTGAAGCTTTCTTT
>TRBJ1-1|-|few|TRBV5-6
CASSLAQGVFNTEAFF
TGTGCCAGCAGCTTGGCACAGGGAGTGTTCAACACTGAAGCTTTCTTT
>TRBJ1-2|TRBD1|-|TRBV18
CASSPGRGQGDTGYTF
TGTGCCAGCTCACCGGGGCGGGGACAGGGGGATACTGGCTACACCTTC
>TRBJ2-2|TRBD2|-|TRBV7-2
CASSPPSGANTGELFF
TGTGCCAGCAGCCCACCCAGCGGGGCGAACACCGGGGAGCTGTTTTTT
>TRBJ1-2|-|-|TRBV7-6
CASSRVGSFNYGYTF
TGTGCCAGCAGCCGCGTTGGGAGTTTTAACTATGGCTACACCTTC
>TRBJ1-6|TRBD1|few|TRBV5-1
CASSSGTGEGNSPLHF
TGCGCCAGCAGCTCCGGGACAGGAGAGGGTAATTCACCCCTCCACTTT
>TRBJ2-5|TRBD1|-|TRBV5-4
CASSIGTGQETQYF
TGTGCCAGCAGCATCGGGACAGGACAAGAGACCCAGTACTTC
>TRBJ1-2|-|-|TRBV29-1
CSVGEGPREGGYTF
TGCAGCGTTGGGGAAGGCCCTAGGGAGGGTGGCTACACCTTC
>TRBJ1-2|TRBD1|-|TRBV28
CASTTDRNYGYTF
TGTGCCAGCACCACGGACAGGAACTATGGCTACACCTTC
>TRBJ2-5|-|-|TRBV29-1
CSVDRATRETQYF
TGCAGCGTTGACAGGGCCACCAGAGAGACCCAGTACTTC
>TRBJ2-1|TRBD2|-|TRBV2
CASRVAGGFNEQFF
TGTGCCAGCAGGGTAGCGGGGGGGTTTAATGAGCAGTTCTTC
>TRBJ2-5|-|-|TRBV11-3
CASSLGRGRETQYF
TGTGCCAGCAGCTTGGGTCGGGGGCGGGAGACCCAGTACTTC
>TRBJ1-2|TRBD1|-|TRBV14
CASSQDWIGDRGDYGYTF
TGTGCCAGCAGCCAAGATTGGATTGGGGACAGGGGTGACTATGGCTACACCTTC
>TRBJ2-3|-|-|TRBV7-6
CASSLGGLFYTDTQYF
TGTGCCAGCAGCTTAGGCGGGCTGTTTTACACAGATACGCAGTATTTT
>TRBJ2-2|-|-|TRBV6-1
CAIRRDRPNTGELFF
TGTGCCATCCGAAGAGACAGGCCGAACACCGGGGAGCTGTTTTTT
>TRBJ2-5|TRBD2|-|TRBV7-7
CASSLSGGIGETQYF
TGTGCTAGCAGCTTATCGGGGGGAATAGGGGAGACCCAGTACTTC
>TRBJ1-6|TRBD1|-|TRBV6-1
CASSRGQGNNSPLHF
TGTGCCAGCAGTCGTGGACAGGGCAATAATTCACCCCTCCACTTT
>TRBJ2-6|TRBD1|-|TRBV18
CASSPRTGMASGANVLTF
TGTGCCAGCTCACCACGGACAGGGATGGCCTCTGGGGCCAACGTCCTGACTTTC
>TRBJ2-7|TRBD1|-|TRBV6-1
CASSEALGTGVNEQYF
TGTGCCAGCAGTGAAGCGTTAGGGACAGGGGTCAACGAGCAGTACTTC
>TRBJ2-5|-|once|TRBV14
CASPYRAGQETQYF
TGTGCCAGCCCCTACAGGGCCGGGCAAGAGACCCAGTACTTC
>TRBJ2-1|-|-|TRBV6-1
CASSVDSRDYNEQFF
TGTGCCAGCAGCGTGGACAGTCGTGACTACAATGAGCAGTTCTTC
>TRBJ2-7|-|-|TRBV6-4
CASSETGEQYF
TGTGCCAGCAGTGAAACGGGAGAGCAGTACTTC
>TRBJ1-1|-|-|TRBV18
CASSPPAGRTEAFF
TGTGCCAGCTCACCACCGGCGGGGCGCACTGAAGCTTTCTTT
>TRBJ2-5|-|-|TRBV5-5
CASSLGGALTQYF
TGTGCCAGCAGCTTGGGGGGGGCGCTGACCCAGTACTTC
>TRBJ1-2|-|-|TRBV5-8
CASTMGGLYGYTF
TGTGCCAGCACCATGGGGGGATTATATGGCTACACCTTC
>TRBJ2-2|-|-|TRBV18
CASSPLQGFTGELFF
TGTGCCAGCTCACCACTGCAGGGTTTCACCGGGGAGCTGTTTTTT
>TRBJ1-2|-|-|TRBV7-7
CASSLTQAPRGYTF
TGTGCTAGCAGCTTAACACAGGCCCCTAGGGGCTACACCTTC